The present T cell receptor (beta chain) was sequenced within a study of cytotoxic CD8 clonotypes in ibrutinib-treated CLL. About the research overall: The study recorded mean values of almost 260,000 productive templates and tens of thousands of productive rearrangements per sample.

Measured with immunoSEQ multiplex PCR; TCRdb has only the in-frame clones, and not every one. Here the sample spans 250,000 to 350,000 clones, around 77% being singletons. The CDR3 is made up of 16 amino acids. V was pared by 7 bases and J by 1 base, with 19 bases between. The germline gives CDR1 MNHEY, CDR2 SMNVEV (reference sequence). V is TRBV27 and J is TRBJ2-5; no clear D gene. This TCR derives from a human donor with chronic lymphocytic leukemia. Sequencing used PBMCs, obtained at disease progression, from a patient treated with ibrutinib. The CDR3 sequence: CASTPIPPEPQETQYF. For the CDR3, the DNA is TGTGCCAGCACCCCCATCCCGCCGGAGCCCCAAGAGACCCAGTACTTC.